The entry that follows covers one T cell receptor (beta chain) sequence. This sample is drawn from a study of CD8 T cells in Susac syndrome. Peripheral blood CD8+ and CD4+ T cells were profiled by TCR beta sequencing. Healthy donors constituted the controls, which were matched for age and sex. FACS was used to enrich TEMRA cells, whereas the CD8+ and CD4+ T cells were obtained by negative isolation. Germline loops: CDR1 SGHRS, CDR2 YFSETQ. The CDR3 has 15 residues. V dropped 2 bases and J dropped 0 bases, with 6 bases sitting between them. Random-hexamer reverse transcription was applied to roughly 0.5 to 1 ug RNA. TCR beta CDR3 was amplified by immunoSEQ covering 54 Vbeta and 13 Jbeta. MiXCR, run by TCRdb on the immunoSEQ multiplex PCR reads, gives a single entry per CDR3 protein. The sample consists of over 100,000 distinct CDR3 sequences, roughly 95% of them appearing once.

The chain joins TRBV5-1 to TRBJ1-6; D not resolved. The sequence derives from a human donor in good health. Sequenced: CD4+ T cells from PBMCs. The CDR3 DNA reads as TGCGCCAGCAGCTTAGAGAGCTCCTATAATTCACCCCTCCACTTT. Amino acid sequence: CASSLESSYNSPLHF.